A single sample is the source of the 16 T cell receptor beta chains below, sequenced in a study of blood T cell repertoires in COVID-19. Some clones are missing from TCRdb's copy, which holds only in-frame ones; the method was immunoSEQ multiplex PCR. The sample consists of about 85,000 clones, around 82% of them appearing once. Material for sequencing was peripheral blood. The origin of the receptors is a woman older than 75 with acute or convalescent COVID-19.

CDR3 in amino acids: CASSSDSNTEAFF. In nucleotides, the CDR3 is TGTGCCAGCAGTTCGGACAGTAACACTGAAGCTTTCTTT. The chain is built from TRBV6-5 and TRBJ1-1; possible D gene TRBD1, 6 bases. The CDR3 is 13 amino acids. Looked up from germline, CDR1 is MNHEY and CDR2 is SVGAGI. Trimming removed 4 bases at V and 2 bases at J, with 8 bases between.

The chain carries TRBV12-3 or TRBV12-4 and TRBJ1-1; D gene ambiguous. The CDR3 is 12 residues long. Trimming shortened V by 7 bases and J by 5 bases, and 11 bases separated the two germline ends. The CDR3 spells CASKLGRTEAFF. In DNA, the CDR3 is TGTGCCAGCAAGTTGGGGAGGACTGAAGCTTTCTTT.

The count of this clone is one. The chain joins TRBV5-5 to TRBJ2-5; D perhaps matches TRBD2 (5 bases). V lost 3 bases and J 4 bases, leaving 13 bases between the germline ends. The CDR3 has 14 residues. The V gene's germline CDR1 is SGHKS and CDR2 YYEKEE (reference sequence). Written as DNA, the CDR3 is TGTGCCAGCAGCTGGAGCTGGGCGGGAGAGACCCAGTACTTC. This translates into CASSWSWAGETQYF.

The genes are TRBV28 and TRBJ2-5; 9 bases map to TRBD1. The CDR3 is 17 amino acids. CDR1 and CDR2 (germline): MDHEN, SYDVKM. Losses at the gene ends were 5 bases for V and 4 bases for J; bases not matched to a gene: 14. CDR3 amino acids: CASSTTGGNTWRETQYF. The CDR3 bases are TGTGCCAGCAGTACTACAGGGGGCAACACGTGGAGAGAGACCCAGTACTTC.

The rearrangement joins TRBV27 to TRBJ2-7; TRBD1 agrees at 9 bases. Trimming removed 5 bases from V and 6 bases from J; junction bases left unmatched: 8. CDR3 length equals 14 residues. Germline assignment: CDR1 MNHEY and CDR2 SMNVEV (reference sequence). In DNA, the CDR3 is TGTGCCAGCAGTCTCCAGACAGGGGGAAGCGAGCAGTACTTC. Its protein product is CASSLQTGGSEQYF.

The CDR3 bases are TGTGCCAGCAGCCAGTGGACAGGGGGCATTACTGAAGCTTTCTTT. Translated: CASSQWTGGITEAFF. The chain couples TRBV7-8 to TRBJ1-1; 11 bases are shared with TRBD1. This CDR3 region has 15 residues. V trimming: 5 bases; J trimming: 5 bases; junction bases outside the gene matches: 7. Germline CDR1 and CDR2: SGHVS and FQNEAQ.

This clone was found once. The chain uses TRBV28 and TRBJ1-2; a weak D match, TRBD1 (5 bases). Germline V lookup: CDR1 MDHEN, CDR2 SYDVKM. The CDR3 extends over 12 amino acids. V was trimmed by 5 bases and J by 8 bases, leaving 12 bases between them. CDR3 in DNA: TGTGCCAGCAGTCGGGGACTCGGAGGCTACACCTTC. This encodes CASSRGLGGYTF.

This clone was counted between two and nine times. The rearrangement uses TRBV19 and TRBJ1-3; TRBD1 aligns across 9 bases. The germline gives CDR1 LNHDA, CDR2 SQIVND (reference sequence). V shed 2 bases, J shed 4 bases, and the junction held 9 bases outside the gene matches. This CDR3 has 17 amino acids. CDR3 protein: CASSISDTGGRGNTIYF. DNA for the CDR3: TGTGCCAGTAGTATATCGGATACAGGGGGCCGAGGAAACACCATATATTTT.

This chain joins TRBV9 and TRBJ1-4; TRBD1 is a possible D gene (6 bases). Trimming took 0 bases from V and 7 from J, leaving 16 bases between them. The CDR3 spans 16 residues. Germline V gives CDR1 SGDLS, CDR2 YYNGEE. CDR3 amino acids: CASSVGIQGSGEKLFF. CDR3 sequence (DNA): TGTGCCAGCAGCGTAGGAATTCAGGGGTCTGGTGAAAAACTGTTTTTT.

The V and J genes are TRBV27 and TRBJ2-1; possibly TRBD1 for D (6 bases). Trimming pared 10 bases from V and 8 bases from J, leaving 15 bases between. The CDR3 totals 12 residues. Germline V CDR1 and CDR2: MNHEY, SMNVEV (reference sequence). The CDR3 bases are TGTGCCATCAGGGGCTCCCTACATGAGCAGTTCTTC. Its translation is CAIRGSLHEQFF.

This clone was seen a handful of times. V is TRBV7-2 and J is TRBJ2-1; D not certain. This CDR3 is built from 13 residues. Trimming cost V 5 bases and J 12 bases, with 17 bases left between them. In germline, CDR1 is SGHTA, CDR2 FQGNSA. The CDR3 region has the DNA TGTGCCAGCAGCCCACCCGGGTTGTATGGGCAGTTCTTC. It yields the protein CASSPPGLYGQFF.

The genes are TRBV5-1 and TRBJ2-1; D may be TRBD1 (6 bases). Trimming left V 0 bases short and J 9 bases short, with 13 bases between. The CDR3 is 14 residues long. From germline, CDR1 is SGHRS and CDR2 YFSETQ. CDR3 amino acids: CASSLGGGWVEQFF. The CDR3 bases are TGCGCCAGCAGCTTGGGAGGGGGATGGGTTGAGCAGTTCTTC.

The table lists this clone with a few counts. Other DNA sequences of this sample code for an identical CDR3. The chain links TRBV7-8 to TRBJ1-3; possibly TRBD1 for D (6 bases). The CDR3 has 13 residues. Germline assignment: CDR1 SGHVS and CDR2 FQNEAQ. V was pared by 5 bases and J by 4 bases, with 9 bases between. CDR3 DNA: TGTGCCAGCAGCAGGGGACAAGGAAACACCATATATTTT. It specifies CASSRGQGNTIYF.

Here the CDR3 reads CAISGNPEGYEQYF. Here the CDR3 DNA reads TGTGCCATCAGTGGGAACCCCGAGGGTTACGAGCAGTACTTC. The chain couples TRBV10-3 to TRBJ2-7, with a possible D match to TRBD2 (5 bases). The CDR3 contains 14 residues. Germline V gene sequence: CDR1 ENHRY, CDR2 SYGVKD. V gave up 4 bases and J gave up 4 bases, with 14 bases separating them.

V and J are TRBV19 and TRBJ2-3; D may be TRBD2 (5 bases). This CDR3 contains 12 residues. V lost 6 bases and J 2 bases, leaving 6 bases between the germline ends. Germline V gene sequence: CDR1 LNHDA, CDR2 SQIVND (reference sequence). The CDR3 region has the DNA TGTGCCAGTAGCGGGGACACAGATACGCAGTATTTT. This encodes CASSGDTDTQYF. The full variable domain, completed using reference TRBV19 and TRBJ2-3, is DGGITQSPKYLFRKEGQNVTLSCEQNLNHDAMYWYRQDPGQGLRLIYYSQIVNDFQKGDIAEGYSVSREKKESFPLTVTSAQKNPTAFYLCASSGDTDTQYFGPGTRLTVL.

The chain links TRBV13 to TRBJ1-2; 8 bases align to TRBD1. V was pared by 5 bases and J by 8 bases, with 7 bases of the junction left unmatched. The CDR3 loop spans 13 amino acids. CDR1 and CDR2 (germline): PRHDT, FYEKMQ (reference sequence). This chain's CDR3 is CASSQTGVYGYTF. CDR3 DNA: TGTGCCAGCAGCCAGACAGGGGTCTACGGCTACACCTTC.